This TCR beta chain emerged from a study of early T cells in non-severe SARS-CoV-2 infection (dated by TCRdb to the early 2020s). At the level of the whole study: TCR sequencing used bulk RNA from unsorted whole blood, so alpha and beta chains could not be paired.

Libraries were prepared through 5' RACE. For sequencing, a NextSeq 500 was employed. The TCR library protocol attached unique molecular identifiers to individual cDNA molecules to correct for sequencing error and PCR bias. Both TCR alpha and beta chains were sequenced, and tight co-correlation was observed between alpha and beta sequence abundances in each sample. Turning to the authors' computational methods: Decombinator V4 was used to annotate the V gene, J gene and CDR3 of the TCR sequences. TCRs were defined as expanded if a significant change between any two time points was detected under a Poisson model with p below 0.0001. TCR abundances were normalised to the total number of TCRs sequenced per sample and expressed as counts per million. TRAV1-2 paired with TRAJ12, TRAJ20 or TRAJ33 defined MAIT TCRs, while TRAV10 paired with TRAJ18 defined iNKT TCRs. VDJdb, accessed 1 November 2021, was searched for CMV, EBV and SARS-CoV-2 annotated TCRs, with TCRs annotated for multiple antigens excluded. The public reads were quality trimmed at Q25 with fastp and then assembled into clones with MiXCR by TCRdb, keeping productive beta chains. Under each unique CDR3 protein, matching rows form one entry showing the most common genes and DNA. Here the V and J calls rest on TCRdb's processing, not on the authors' analysis. This sample lists tens of thousands of distinct CDR3 sequences; around 8.6% were detected once. The ten largest make up almost 4% of the sample.

This was a case-control study nested in a cohort of healthcare workers in London, UK, who had nasopharyngeal swab PCR tests and blood samples taken every week. Healthcare workers were enrolled in the week of the UK lockdown, from 23 to 31 March 2020, and were followed every week for up to roughly 15 weeks. What the authors observed across the whole study: VDJdb matching was skewed toward anti-spike CD8 responses and likely underestimated virus-specific expansions by missing private and CD4 specificities.

This clonotype occurred many times. Its recognized antigen is unknown. No base quality values were provided; no much bigger clone lies one nucleotide off. The CDR3 runs 15 residues from the cysteine to the phenylalanine. Kept here is only the CDR3 DNA, which spans 45 bases and is read in frame from base 1. Unmatched junction bases come to 1, with V trimmed by 6 bases and J by 1 base. Source: whole blood, taken at baseline. The clonotype originates from an adult who was a healthcare worker with PCR-confirmed SARS-CoV-2 infection or an uninfected control (not recorded which). The chain was built from TRBV12-3 or TRBV12-4 and TRBJ2-1, and TRBD2 matches 12 of the central bases. The nucleotides read TGTGCCAGCAGCCTAGCGGGAGGGTCCTACAATGAGCAGTTCTTC. Translated, this gives CASSLAGGSYNEQFF.